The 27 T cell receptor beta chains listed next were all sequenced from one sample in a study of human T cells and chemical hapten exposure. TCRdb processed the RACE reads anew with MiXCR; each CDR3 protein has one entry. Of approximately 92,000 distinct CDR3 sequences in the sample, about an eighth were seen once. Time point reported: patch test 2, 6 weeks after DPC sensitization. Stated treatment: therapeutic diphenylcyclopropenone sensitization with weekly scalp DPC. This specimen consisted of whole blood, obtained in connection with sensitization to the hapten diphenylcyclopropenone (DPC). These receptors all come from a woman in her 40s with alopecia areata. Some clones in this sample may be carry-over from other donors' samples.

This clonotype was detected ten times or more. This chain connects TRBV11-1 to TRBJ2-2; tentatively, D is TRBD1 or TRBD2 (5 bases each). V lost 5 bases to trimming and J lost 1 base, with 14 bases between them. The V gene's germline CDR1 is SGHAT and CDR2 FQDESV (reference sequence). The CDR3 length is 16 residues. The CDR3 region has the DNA TGTGCCAGCAGCCCCGGGGCAGGGTGGAACACCGGGGAGCTGTTTTTT. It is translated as CASSPGAGWNTGELFF.

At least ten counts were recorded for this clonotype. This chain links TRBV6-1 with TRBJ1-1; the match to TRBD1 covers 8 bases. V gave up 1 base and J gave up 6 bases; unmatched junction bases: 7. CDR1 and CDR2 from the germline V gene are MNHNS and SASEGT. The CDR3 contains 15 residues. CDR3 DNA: TGTGCCAGCAGTGAAGGGGAGGGACAGGTAGCTGAAGCTTTCTTT. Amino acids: CASSEGEGQVAEAFF.

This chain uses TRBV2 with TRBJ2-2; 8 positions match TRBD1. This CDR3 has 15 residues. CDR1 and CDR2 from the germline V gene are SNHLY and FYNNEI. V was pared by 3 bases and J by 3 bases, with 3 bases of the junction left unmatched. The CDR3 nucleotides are TGTGCCAGCAGTGAGCTGACAGGGGACACCGGGGAGCTGTTTTTT. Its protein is CASSELTGDTGELFF.

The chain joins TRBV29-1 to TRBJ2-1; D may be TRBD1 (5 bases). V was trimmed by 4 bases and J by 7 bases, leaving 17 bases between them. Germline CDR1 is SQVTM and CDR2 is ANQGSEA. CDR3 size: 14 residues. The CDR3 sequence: CSVVRVGNTNEQFF. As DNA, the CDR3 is TGCAGCGTTGTCAGGGTTGGGAATACAAATGAGCAGTTCTTC.

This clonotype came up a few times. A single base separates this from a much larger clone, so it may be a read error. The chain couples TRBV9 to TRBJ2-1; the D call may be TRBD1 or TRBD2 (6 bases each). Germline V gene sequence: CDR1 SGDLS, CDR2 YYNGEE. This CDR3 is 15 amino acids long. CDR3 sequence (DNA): TGTGTCAGCAGCGTAGCTTCCAGGGGAGGAGGTGAGCAGTTCTTC. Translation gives CVSSVASRGGGEQFF.

The CDR3 DNA follows: TGTGCCAGCACCCGAGGGGGACCGTCTGAAGCTTTCTTT. This encodes CASTRGGPSEAFF. The chain combines TRBV7-8 with TRBJ1-1, with TRBD1 as a possible D gene (6 bases). The CDR3 sequence is 13 residues long. Per the germline V gene, CDR1 is SGHVS and CDR2 is FQNEAQ. Trimming removed 7 bases from V and 6 bases from J, with 15 bases in between.

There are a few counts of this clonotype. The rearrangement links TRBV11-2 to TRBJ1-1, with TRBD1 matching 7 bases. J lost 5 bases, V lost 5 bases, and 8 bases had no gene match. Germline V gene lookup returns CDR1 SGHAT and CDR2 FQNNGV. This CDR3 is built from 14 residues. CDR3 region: CASSIRGWRTEAFF. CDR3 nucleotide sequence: TGTGCCAGCAGCATCAGGGGGTGGCGAACTGAAGCTTTCTTT.

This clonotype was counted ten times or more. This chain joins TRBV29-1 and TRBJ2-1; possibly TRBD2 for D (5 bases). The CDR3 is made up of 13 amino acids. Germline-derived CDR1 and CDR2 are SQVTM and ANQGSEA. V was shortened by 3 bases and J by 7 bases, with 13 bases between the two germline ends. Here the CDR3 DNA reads TGCAGCGTTGAGGCGCAAGGAGGTAATGAGCAGTTCTTC. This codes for CSVEAQGGNEQFF.

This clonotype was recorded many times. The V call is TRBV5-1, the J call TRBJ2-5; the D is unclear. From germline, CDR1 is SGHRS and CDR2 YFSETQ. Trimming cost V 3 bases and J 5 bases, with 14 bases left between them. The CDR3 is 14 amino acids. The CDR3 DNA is TGCGCCAGCAGCTCCGGCCAGCCCCGGGAGACCCAGTACTTC. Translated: CASSSGQPRETQYF.

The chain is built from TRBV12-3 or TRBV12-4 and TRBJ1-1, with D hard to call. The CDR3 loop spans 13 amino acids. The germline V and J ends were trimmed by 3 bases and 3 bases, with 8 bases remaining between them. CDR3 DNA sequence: TGTGCCAGCAGTTTGAAACCGGACACTGAAGCTTTCTTT. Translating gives CASSLKPDTEAFF.

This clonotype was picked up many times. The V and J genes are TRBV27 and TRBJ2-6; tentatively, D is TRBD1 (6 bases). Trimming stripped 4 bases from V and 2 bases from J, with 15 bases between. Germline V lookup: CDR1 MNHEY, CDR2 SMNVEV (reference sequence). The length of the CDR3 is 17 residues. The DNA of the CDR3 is TGTGCCAGCAGTTCCCGGCAGGGGCGCCCTGGGGCCAACGTCCTGACTTTC. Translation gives CASSSRQGRPGANVLTF.

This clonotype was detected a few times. CDR3 in DNA: TGTGCCAGCTCACCCCTCGACAGGGACACTGAAGCTTTCTTT. Amino acids: CASSPLDRDTEAFF. The chain links TRBV18 to TRBJ1-1, with 7 bases identical to TRBD1. The V gene end was trimmed by 3 bases and the J gene end by 3 bases; junction bases not matched to a gene: 4. Germline CDR1 and CDR2: KGHSH and LQKENI. CDR3 length: 14 residues.

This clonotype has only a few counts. CDR3 protein: CASSPGRGEDEQFF. In nucleotides, the CDR3 is TGTGCCAGCAGCCCAGGGAGAGGGGAGGATGAGCAGTTCTTC. The chain employs TRBV11-3 and TRBJ2-1; a possible D gene is TRBD2 (6 bases). This CDR3 region has 14 residues. The V gene lost 5 bases and the J gene lost 8 bases, with 16 bases spanning the gap. CDR1 and CDR2 (germline): SGHNT, YENEEA.

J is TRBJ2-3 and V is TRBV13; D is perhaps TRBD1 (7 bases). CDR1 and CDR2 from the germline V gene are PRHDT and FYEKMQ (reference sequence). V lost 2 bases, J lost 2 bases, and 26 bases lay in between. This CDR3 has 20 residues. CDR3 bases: TGTGCCAGCAGCTTAAGGTTTCGGACAGGAGGGGTTCAGACCACAGATACGCAGTATTTT. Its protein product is CASSLRFRTGGVQTTDTQYF.

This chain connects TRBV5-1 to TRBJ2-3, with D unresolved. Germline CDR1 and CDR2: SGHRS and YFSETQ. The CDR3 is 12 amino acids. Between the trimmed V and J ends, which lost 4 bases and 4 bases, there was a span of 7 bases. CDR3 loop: CASSLQSDTQYF. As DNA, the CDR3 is TGCGCCAGCAGCCTACAGTCAGATACGCAGTATTTT.

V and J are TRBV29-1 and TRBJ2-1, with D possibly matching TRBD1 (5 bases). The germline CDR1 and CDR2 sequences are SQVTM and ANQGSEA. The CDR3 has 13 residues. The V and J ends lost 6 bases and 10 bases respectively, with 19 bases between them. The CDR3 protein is CSVRLGPGREQFF. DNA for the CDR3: TGCAGCGTCCGTCTGGGGCCCGGCAGGGAGCAGTTCTTC.

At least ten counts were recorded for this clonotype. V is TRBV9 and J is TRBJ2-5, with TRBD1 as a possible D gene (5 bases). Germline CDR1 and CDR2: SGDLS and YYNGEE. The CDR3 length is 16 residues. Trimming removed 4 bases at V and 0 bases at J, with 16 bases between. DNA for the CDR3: TGTGCCAGCAGCATATCAATAGACAGAAACCAAGAGACCCAGTACTTC. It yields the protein CASSISIDRNQETQYF.

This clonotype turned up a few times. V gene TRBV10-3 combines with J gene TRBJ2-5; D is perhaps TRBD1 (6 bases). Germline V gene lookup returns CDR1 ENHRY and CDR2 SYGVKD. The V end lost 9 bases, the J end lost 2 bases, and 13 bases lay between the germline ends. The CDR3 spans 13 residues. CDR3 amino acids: CAIRQVLQETQYF. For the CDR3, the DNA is TGTGCCATTCGACAGGTCCTTCAAGAGACCCAGTACTTC.

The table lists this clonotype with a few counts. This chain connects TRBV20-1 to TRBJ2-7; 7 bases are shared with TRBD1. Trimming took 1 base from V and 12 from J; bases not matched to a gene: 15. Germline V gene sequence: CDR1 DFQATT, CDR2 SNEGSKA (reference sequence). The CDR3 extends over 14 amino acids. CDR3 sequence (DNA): TGCAGTGCTAGAGCCTTAGGGGGCCTGGGAGTGTCGTACTTC. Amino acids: CSARALGGLGVSYF.

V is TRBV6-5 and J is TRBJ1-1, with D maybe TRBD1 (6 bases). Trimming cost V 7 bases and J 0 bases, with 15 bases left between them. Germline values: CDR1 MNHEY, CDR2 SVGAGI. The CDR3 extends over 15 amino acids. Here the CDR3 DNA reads TGTGCCAGCACCTGGGGGGGGGCCATGAACACTGAAGCTTTCTTT. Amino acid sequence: CASTWGGAMNTEAFF.

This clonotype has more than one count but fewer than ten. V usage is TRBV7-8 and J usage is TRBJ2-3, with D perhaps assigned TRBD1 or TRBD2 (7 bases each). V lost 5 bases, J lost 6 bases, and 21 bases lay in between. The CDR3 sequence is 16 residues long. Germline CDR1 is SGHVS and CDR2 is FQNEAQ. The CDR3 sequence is CASSPIGGGGHDTQYF. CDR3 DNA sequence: TGTGCCAGCAGCCCTATAGGGGGCGGGGGACACGATACGCAGTATTTT.

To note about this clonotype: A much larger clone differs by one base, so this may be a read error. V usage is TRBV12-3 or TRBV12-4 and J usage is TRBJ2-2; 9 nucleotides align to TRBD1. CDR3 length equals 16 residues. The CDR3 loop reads CVSSPRQGVNTGELFF. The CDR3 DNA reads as TGTGTCAGCAGTCCCCGACAGGGGGTGAACACCGGGGAGCTGTTTTTT.

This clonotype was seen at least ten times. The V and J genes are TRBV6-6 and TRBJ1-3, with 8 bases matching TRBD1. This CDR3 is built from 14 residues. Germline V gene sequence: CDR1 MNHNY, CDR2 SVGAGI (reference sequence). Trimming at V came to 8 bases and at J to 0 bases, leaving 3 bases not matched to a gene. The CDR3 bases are TGTGCCAGCGGAGGACAGGGCTCTGGAAACACCATATATTTT. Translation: CASGGQGSGNTIYF.

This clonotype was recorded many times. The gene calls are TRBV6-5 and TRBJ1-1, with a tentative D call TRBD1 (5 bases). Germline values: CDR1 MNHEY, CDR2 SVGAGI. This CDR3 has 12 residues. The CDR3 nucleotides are TGTGTCACGGGGCCTTTGAACACTGAAGCTTTCTTT. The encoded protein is CVTGPLNTEAFF.

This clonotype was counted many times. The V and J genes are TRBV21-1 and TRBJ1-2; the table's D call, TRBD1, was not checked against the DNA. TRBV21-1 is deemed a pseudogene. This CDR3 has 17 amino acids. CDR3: CASSKRGRPGVNYGYTF. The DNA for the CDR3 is TGTGCCAGCAGCAAAAGGGGAAGACCGGGGGTTAACTATGGCTACACCTTC.

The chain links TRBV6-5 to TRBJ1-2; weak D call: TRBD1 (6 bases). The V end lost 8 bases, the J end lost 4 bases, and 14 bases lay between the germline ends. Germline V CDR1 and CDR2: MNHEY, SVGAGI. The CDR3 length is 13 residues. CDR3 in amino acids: CASRRGAAYGYTF. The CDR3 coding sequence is TGTGCCAGCCGCCGGGGGGCCGCCTATGGCTACACCTTC.

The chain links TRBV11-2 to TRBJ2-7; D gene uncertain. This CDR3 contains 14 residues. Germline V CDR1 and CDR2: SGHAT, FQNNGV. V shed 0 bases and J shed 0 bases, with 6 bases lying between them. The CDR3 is CASSLEPVSYEQYF. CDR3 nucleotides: TGTGCCAGCAGCTTAGAGCCAGTCTCCTACGAGCAGTACTTC. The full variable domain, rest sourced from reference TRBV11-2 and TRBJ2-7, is EAGVAQSPRYKIIEKRQSVAFWCNPISGHATLYWYQQILGQGPKLLIQFQNNGVVDDSQLPKDRFSAERLKGVDSTLKIQPAKLEDSAVYLCASSLEPVSYEQYFGPGTRLTVT.